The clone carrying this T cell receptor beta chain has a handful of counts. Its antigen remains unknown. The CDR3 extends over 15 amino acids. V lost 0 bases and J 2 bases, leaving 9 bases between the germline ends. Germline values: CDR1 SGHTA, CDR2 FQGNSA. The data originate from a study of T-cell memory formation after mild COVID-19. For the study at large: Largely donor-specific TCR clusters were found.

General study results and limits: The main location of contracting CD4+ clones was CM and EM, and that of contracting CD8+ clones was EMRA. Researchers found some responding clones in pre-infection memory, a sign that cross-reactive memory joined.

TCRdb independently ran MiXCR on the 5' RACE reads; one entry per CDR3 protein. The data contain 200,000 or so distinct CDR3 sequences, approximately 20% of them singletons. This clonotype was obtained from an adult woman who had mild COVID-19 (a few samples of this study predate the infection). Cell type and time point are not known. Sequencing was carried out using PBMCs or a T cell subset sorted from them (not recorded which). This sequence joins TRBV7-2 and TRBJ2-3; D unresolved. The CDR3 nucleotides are TGTGCCAGCAGCTTAGCTCACAGAGACACAGATACGCAGTATTTT. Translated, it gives CASSLAHRDTDTQYF.